Following are 27 T cell receptor beta chains from one sample sequenced in a study of control samples from healthy donors and cancer patients. Profiling relied on immunoSEQ multiplex PCR, and the TCRdb table lists in-frame clones only, not all of them. The sample includes roughly 70,000 clones, about 94% of them seen just once. The sequenced sample consisted of blood. Receptors were obtained from a woman aged 25 to 39 in good health.

This chain uses TRBV29-1 with TRBJ1-4; tentative D call: TRBD1 (5 bases). With 3 bases removed from V and 8 bases from J, the gap between germline ends came to 13 bases. From germline, CDR1 is SQVTM and CDR2 ANQGSEA. The CDR3 spans 13 residues. The CDR3 protein is CSVEGLQDEKLFF. CDR3 nucleotide sequence: TGCAGCGTTGAGGGCCTACAGGACGAAAAACTGTTTTTT. The full variable domain, completed using reference TRBV29-1 and TRBJ1-4, is SAVISQKPSRDICQRGTSLTIQCQVDSQVTMMFWYRQQPGQSLTLIATANQGSEATYESGFVIDKFPISRPNLTFSTLTVSNMSPEDSSIYLCSVEGLQDEKLFFGSGTQLSVL.

This rearrangement joins TRBV27 to TRBJ1-5; 10 nucleotides agree with TRBD1. CDR3 length equals 15 residues. The J segment lost 2 bases and the V segment lost 6 bases, leaving 4 bases of the junction unmatched. Germline loops: CDR1 MNHEY, CDR2 SMNVEV (reference sequence). The CDR3, as DNA: TGTGCCAGCAGGACAGGGGGCGCGGGCAATCAGCCCCAGCATTTT. It is translated as CASRTGGAGNQPQHF.

The V gene is TRBV5-8, the J gene TRBJ1-5, with D perhaps matching TRBD1 (6 bases). The V gene lost 0 bases and the J gene lost 5 bases, with 12 bases spanning the gap. The length of the CDR3 is 15 residues. Germline V gene data show CDR1 as SGHTS and CDR2 as YDEGEE. The CDR3 region has the DNA TGTGCCAGCAGCTTGGTCACGGGACACTATCAGCCCCAGCATTTT. This translates into CASSLVTGHYQPQHF.

This clone came up a few times. The V and J genes are TRBV2 and TRBJ2-7; D call uncertain. The V gene lost 7 bases and the J gene lost 1 base, with 5 bases spanning the gap. CDR3 length equals 11 residues. Germline CDR1 and CDR2: SNHLY and FYNNEI. CDR3 protein: CASTRSYEQYF. The CDR3 DNA reads as TGTGCCAGCACCAGGTCCTACGAGCAGTACTTC. The full variable domain, rest sourced from reference TRBV2 and TRBJ2-7, is EPEVTQTPSHQVTQMGQEVILRCVPISNHLYFYWYRQILGQKVEFLVSFYNNEISEKSEIFDDQFSVERPDGSNFTLKIRSTKLEDSAMYFCASTRSYEQYFGPGTRLTVT.

The chain has TRBV6-1 and TRBJ1-3; the D is unclear. This CDR3 region has 14 residues. Deletions cut 2 bases from V and 0 bases from J, with 5 bases between. The germline gives CDR1 MNHNS, CDR2 SASEGT. The CDR3 sequence: CASSESFSGNTIYF. DNA of the CDR3: TGTGCCAGCAGTGAATCCTTCTCTGGAAACACCATATATTTT.

The chain links TRBV5-6 to TRBJ1-2; 10 nucleotides line up with TRBD1. V shed 3 bases, J shed 6 bases, and the junction held 11 bases outside the gene matches. The CDR3 contains 16 residues. Germline CDR1 SGHDT, CDR2 YYEEEE. The CDR3 is CASSWASRGTGDGYTF. CDR3 coding DNA: TGTGCCAGCAGCTGGGCCTCCAGGGGGACAGGGGATGGCTACACCTTC.

There are a few counts of this clone. The chain employs TRBV19 and TRBJ1-1; possibly TRBD1 for D (5 bases). The CDR3 spans 14 residues. CDR1 LNHDA and CDR2 SQIVND come from the germline V gene (reference sequence). The germline V and J ends were trimmed by 7 bases and 4 bases, with 16 bases remaining between them. The CDR3 here is CASKGGQGSTEAFF. The CDR3 coding sequence is TGTGCCAGTAAAGGAGGCCAGGGCAGCACTGAAGCTTTCTTT.

In this sample, this clone turned up once. V is TRBV6-4 and J is TRBJ1-3; unclear D gene. Germline CDR1 reads MRHNA; CDR2 reads SNTAGT. The CDR3 length is 14 residues. V was trimmed by 8 bases and J by 0 bases, leaving 11 bases between them. The CDR3 sequence is CASLPGISGNTIYF. DNA of the CDR3: TGTGCCAGCCTTCCTGGGATCTCTGGAAACACCATATATTTT.

The V and J genes are TRBV5-1 and TRBJ1-4; TRBD1 matches at 11 bases. This CDR3 has 14 residues. The J segment lost 7 bases and the V segment lost 4 bases, leaving 3 bases of the junction unmatched. In germline, CDR1 is SGHRS, CDR2 YFSETQ. CDR3 DNA: TGCGCCAGCAGCCCGGGACAGGGGGGTGAAAAACTGTTTTTT. It codes for CASSPGQGGEKLFF.

The chain carries TRBV2 and TRBJ2-5, with D possibly TRBD1 on 5 matching bases. The germline V gene encodes CDR1 SNHLY and CDR2 FYNNEI. Trimming removed 7 bases at V and 5 bases at J, with 14 bases between. This CDR3 is built from 13 residues. Here the CDR3 DNA reads TGTGCCAGCACGTCCGGCAGGGCCGAGACCCAGTACTTC. Its protein product is CASTSGRAETQYF.

V gene TRBV2 combines with J gene TRBJ1-2; no clear D. Germline V CDR1 and CDR2: SNHLY, FYNNEI. The V gene lost 4 bases and the J gene lost 3 bases, with 12 bases spanning the gap. The CDR3 runs 14 residues. CDR3 coding DNA: TGTGCCAGCAGTGTTGAGACGCAGCACTATGGCTACACCTTC. Translating gives CASSVETQHYGYTF. Full variable domain (remainder filled in from reference TRBV2 and TRBJ1-2): EPEVTQTPSHQVTQMGQEVILRCVPISNHLYFYWYRQILGQKVEFLVSFYNNEISEKSEIFDDQFSVERPDGSNFTLKIRSTKLEDSAMYFCASSVETQHYGYTFGSGTRLTVV.

This chain joins TRBV4-1 and TRBJ1-2; D is possibly TRBD1 (6 bases). Between the trimmed V and J ends, which lost 1 base and 4 bases, there was a span of 13 bases. CDR1 is MGHRA, CDR2 YSYEKL, per germline. CDR3 length equals 15 residues. CDR3 bases: TGCGCCAGCAGCCAAGCTTGGGGGGGCCTCTATGGCTACACCTTC. Translating gives CASSQAWGGLYGYTF.

The chain links TRBV6-5 to TRBJ2-3; no clear D. Germline assignment: CDR1 MNHEY and CDR2 SVGAGI. The CDR3 totals 14 residues. V dropped 4 bases and J dropped 6 bases, with 14 bases sitting between them. The DNA for the CDR3 is TGTGCCAGCAGTTCCCTCAGCCCTAGGGATACGCAGTATTTT. Translation gives CASSSLSPRDTQYF.

The chain couples TRBV6-1 to TRBJ1-1; D remains unclear. The CDR3 consists of 14 residues. Trimming removed 2 bases from V and 0 bases from J, with 7 bases in between. Germline CDR1 is MNHNS and CDR2 is SASEGT. Written as DNA, the CDR3 is TGTGCCAGCAGTGAACCCGGGATGAACACTGAAGCTTTCTTT. Its protein is CASSEPGMNTEAFF.

The gene calls are TRBV30 and TRBJ2-3; D might be TRBD1 (5 bases). Germline lookup yields CDR1 GTSNPN and CDR2 SVGIG (reference sequence). CDR3 length equals 15 residues. Between the trimmed V and J ends, which lost 3 bases and 2 bases, there was a span of 15 bases. CDR3 sequence reads: CAWSSQGLSTDTQYF. The CDR3 DNA follows: TGTGCCTGGAGCTCGCAGGGCTTATCCACAGATACGCAGTATTTT.

This rearrangement joins TRBV6-1 to TRBJ1-1; 7 bases map to TRBD1. The CDR3 extends over 17 amino acids. The ends lost 4 bases at V and 6 bases at J; junction bases unmatched: 17. Looked up from germline, CDR1 is MNHNS and CDR2 is SASEGT. The CDR3, as DNA: TGTGCCAGCAGTGCCCAAGGGACAGCCCGCTTCGGGGCTGAAGCTTTCTTT. It yields the protein CASSAQGTARFGAEAFF.

The CDR3 reads CASSHADRGNTIYF. As DNA, the CDR3 is TGTGCCAGCAGCCACGCCGACCGTGGAAACACCATATATTTT. This chain connects TRBV16 to TRBJ1-3; D is undetermined. V was trimmed by 3 bases and J by 3 bases, leaving 9 bases between them. From germline, CDR1 is KGHSY and CDR2 FQNENV. The CDR3 totals 14 residues. Using reference TRBV16 and TRBJ1-3 for the parts outside the CDR3, the full variable domain is GEEVAQTPKHLVRGEGQKAKLYCAPIKGHSYVFWYQQVLKNEFKFLISFQNENVFDETGMPKERFSAKCLPNSPCSLEIQATKLEDSAVYFCASSHADRGNTIYFGEGSWLTVV.

The V call is TRBV4-2, the J call TRBJ1-3, with TRBD1 matching over 8 bases. The trim removed 4 bases at V and 4 bases at J, leaving 6 bases unmatched. The CDR3 contains 15 residues. Germline-derived CDR1 and CDR2 are LGHNA and YNFKEQ. The CDR3 DNA follows: TGTGCCAGCAGCCTGGGCCGGGACAGGGGAAACACCATATATTTT. It encodes CASSLGRDRGNTIYF.

V and J are TRBV19 and TRBJ2-7, with D possibly TRBD1 on 5 matching bases. This CDR3 has 13 amino acids. Per germline, CDR1 LNHDA and CDR2 SQIVND (reference sequence). Trimming took off 4 bases at V and 3 bases at J, with 10 bases between the two ends. CDR3 sequence: CASSNYRHYEQYV. The CDR3 coding sequence is TGTGCCAGTAGTAATTACAGGCACTACGAGCAGTACGTC.

This sequence joins TRBV14 and TRBJ1-6; the D is unclear. Trimming pared 0 bases from V and 11 bases from J, leaving 8 bases between. The CDR3 is 13 amino acids. From germline, CDR1 is SGHDN and CDR2 FVKESK. In DNA form, the CDR3 reads TGTGCCAGCAGCCAAGAGATTAGGACACCCCTCCACTTT. This gives the protein CASSQEIRTPLHF.

V is TRBV5-1 and J is TRBJ2-1, with TRBD2 matching 10 bases. The CDR3 contains 16 residues. In germline, CDR1 is SGHRS, CDR2 YFSETQ. J lost 4 bases, V lost 0 bases, and 4 bases had no gene match. The DNA of the CDR3 is TGCGCCAGCAGCTTGGGAGCGGGGGGGATGTACAATGAGCAGTTCTTC. Translated: CASSLGAGGMYNEQFF.

This chain joins TRBV30 and TRBJ1-1, with D uncertain. The CDR3 is 11 amino acids. The germline gives CDR1 GTSNPN, CDR2 SVGIG (reference sequence). V gave up 0 bases and J gave up 8 bases, with 7 bases separating them. For the CDR3, the DNA is TGTGCCTGGAGTGTTTGGTCAGAAGCTTTCTTT. Translating gives CAWSVWSEAFF.

V usage is TRBV5-1 and J usage is TRBJ1-5; D is ambiguous. Between the trimmed V and J ends, which lost 0 bases and 2 bases, there was a span of 6 bases. Per germline, CDR1 SGHRS and CDR2 YFSETQ. CDR3 length: 14 amino acids. Written as DNA, the CDR3 is TGCGCCAGCAGCTTGGGGGAGGGCAATCAGCCCCAGCATTTT. It translates to CASSLGEGNQPQHF.

This clone was found a few times. V usage is TRBV7-2 and J usage is TRBJ1-1; D gene unclear. Trimming took 3 bases from V and 0 from J, leaving 5 bases between them. The CDR3 is made up of 13 amino acids. CDR1 SGHTA and CDR2 FQGNSA come from the germline V gene. The CDR3 DNA reads TGTGCCAGCAGCTTCTCGGTGAACACTGAAGCTTTCTTT. It specifies CASSFSVNTEAFF.

The count of this clone is one. The chain carries TRBV24-1 and TRBJ2-1; D tentatively reads TRBD1 or TRBD2 (5 bases each). Germline lookup yields CDR1 KGHDR and CDR2 SFDVKD. The CDR3 sequence is 14 residues long. Trimming stripped 5 bases from V and 2 bases from J, with 9 bases between. The CDR3 here is CATSGWGTYNEQFF. The CDR3 coding sequence is TGTGCCACCAGTGGGTGGGGGACCTACAATGAGCAGTTCTTC.

V gene TRBV24-1 combines with J gene TRBJ2-3; TRBD1 matches 7 bases. Germline trimming cut 4 bases from V and 1 base from J; bases unmatched to any gene: 7. Germline V gene lookup returns CDR1 KGHDR and CDR2 SFDVKD. The CDR3 is 16 residues long. The CDR3 sequence is CATSDTRGTGTDTQYF. DNA for the CDR3: TGTGCCACCAGTGACACCAGGGGGACCGGCACAGATACGCAGTATTTT.

The gene calls are TRBV7-9 and TRBJ1-1, with D possibly being TRBD1 (5 bases). The V end was cut by 3 bases, the J end by 4 bases, with 12 bases between. CDR3 length: 14 amino acids. The germline V gene encodes CDR1 SEHNR and CDR2 FQNEAQ (reference sequence). The CDR3 nucleotides read TGTGCCAGCAGCTTCGAAGGGACCGGCACTGAAGCTTTCTTT. Its translation: CASSFEGTGTEAFF.